This TCR beta chain was sequenced during a study of early T cells in non-severe SARS-CoV-2 infection. On the study more broadly: The authors sequenced bulk RNA from unsorted whole blood, leaving chains unpaired. General study results and limits: The VDJdb matching leaned toward anti-spike CD8 responses and overlooked private and CD4 specificities.

CDR3 length: 18 residues. The V end was cut by 5 bases, the J end by 1 base, with 20 bases between. Germline CDR1 is MNHGY and CDR2 is SVAAGI. This clonotype was seen repeatedly, ten times or more. Antigen unknown. Attachment of unique molecular identifiers to individual cDNA molecules was performed. TCRdb reprocessed the 5' RACE reads via MiXCR and lists one record per CDR3 protein. The table includes under 85,000 distinct CDR3 sequences, approximately 12% detected once. Source: whole blood, taken at baseline. This sequence joins TRBV6-9 and TRBJ1-4, with D perhaps TRBD1 (5 bases). This TCR came from an adult who was a healthcare worker with PCR-confirmed SARS-CoV-2 infection or an uninfected control (not recorded which). The donor label of this sample is uncertain. The CDR3 sequence: CASSQEGRAERTNEKLFF. In nucleotides, the CDR3 is TGTGCCAGCAGTCAAGAGGGCAGGGCCGAGCGAACTAATGAAAAACTGTTTTTT.